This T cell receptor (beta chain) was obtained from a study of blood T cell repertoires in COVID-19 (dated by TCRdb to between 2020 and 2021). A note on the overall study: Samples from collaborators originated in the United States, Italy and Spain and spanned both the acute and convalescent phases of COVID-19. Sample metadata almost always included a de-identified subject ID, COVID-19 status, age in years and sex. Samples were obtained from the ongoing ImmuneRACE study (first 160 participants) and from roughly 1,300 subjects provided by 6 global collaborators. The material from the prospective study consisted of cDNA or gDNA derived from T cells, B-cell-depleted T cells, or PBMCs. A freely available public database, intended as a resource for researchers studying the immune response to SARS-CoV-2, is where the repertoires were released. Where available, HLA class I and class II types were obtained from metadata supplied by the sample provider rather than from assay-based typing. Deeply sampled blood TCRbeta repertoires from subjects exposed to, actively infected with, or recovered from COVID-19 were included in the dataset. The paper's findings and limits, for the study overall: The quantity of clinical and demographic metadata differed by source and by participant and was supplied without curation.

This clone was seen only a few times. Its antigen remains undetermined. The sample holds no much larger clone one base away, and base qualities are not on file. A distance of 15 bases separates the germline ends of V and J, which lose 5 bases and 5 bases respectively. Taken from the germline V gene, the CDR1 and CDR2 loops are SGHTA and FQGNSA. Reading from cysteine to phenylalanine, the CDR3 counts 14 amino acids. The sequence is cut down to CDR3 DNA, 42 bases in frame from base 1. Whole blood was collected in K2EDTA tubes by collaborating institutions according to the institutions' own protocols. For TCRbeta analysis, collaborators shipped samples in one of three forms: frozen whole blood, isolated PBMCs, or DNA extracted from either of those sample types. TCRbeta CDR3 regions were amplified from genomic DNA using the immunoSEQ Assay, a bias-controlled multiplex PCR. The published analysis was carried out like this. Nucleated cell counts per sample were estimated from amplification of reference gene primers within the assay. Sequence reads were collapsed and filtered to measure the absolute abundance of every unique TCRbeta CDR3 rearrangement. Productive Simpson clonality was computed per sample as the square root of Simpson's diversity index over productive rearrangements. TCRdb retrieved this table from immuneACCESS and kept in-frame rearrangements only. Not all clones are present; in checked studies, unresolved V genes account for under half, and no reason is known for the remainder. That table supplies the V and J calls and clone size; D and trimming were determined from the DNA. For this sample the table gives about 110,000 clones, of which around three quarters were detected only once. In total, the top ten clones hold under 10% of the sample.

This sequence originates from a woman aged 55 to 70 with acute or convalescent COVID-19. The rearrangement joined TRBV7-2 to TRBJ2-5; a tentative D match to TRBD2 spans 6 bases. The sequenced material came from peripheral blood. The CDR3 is CASSLPGAGETQYF. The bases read TGTGCCAGCAGCCTTCCCGGGGCGGGGGAGACCCAGTACTTC.